Listed below are T cell receptor beta chains from one sample, sequenced in a study of blood T cell repertoires in COVID-19. The method was immunoSEQ multiplex PCR; TCRdb's version includes in-frame clones alone and lacks a portion of them. Seen here are about 120,000 clones, about 89% observed once, and the top ten hold 25% to 35%. The specimen was peripheral blood. The receptor set was obtained from a woman in her 70s with acute or convalescent COVID-19. Both conserved end residues are part of each CDR3.

V: TRBV20-1; length: 11; CDR3: CSASGGYEQYF
V: TRBV10-1; length: 15; CDR3: CASSAGTSSYNEQFF
V: TRBV7-2; length: 12; CDR3: CASSLGALTQYF
V: TRBV7-3; length: 11; CDR3: CASSPAGEQYF
V: TRBV24-1; length: 12; CDR3: CATSDRRYEQFF
V: TRBV6-1; length: 11; CDR3: CASSGLETQYF
V: TRBV5-4; length: 12; CDR3: CASGQGAYGYTF
V: TRBV5-1; length: 15; CDR3: CASSLGGSSYNEQFF
V: TRBV5-1; length: 14; CDR3: CASSTGQGPYEQYF
V: TRBV5-6; length: 18; CDR3: CASSSPPGVGSELYGYTF
V: TRBV11-3; length: 14; CDR3: CASSVLGRNTEAFF
V: TRBV6-6; length: 14; CDR3: CASSRGQGRDGYTF
V: TRBV6-5; length: 15; CDR3: CASRNLAGDTYEQYF
V: TRBV5-1; length: 14; CDR3: CASTSGTGGEKLFF
V: TRBV5-1; length: 15; CDR3: CASSEVLGAPETQYF
V: TRBV7-9; length: 14; CDR3: CASSLQAIPGELFF
V: TRBV28; length: 13; CDR3: CASSPTGGAEAFF
V: TRBV24-1; length: 14; CDR3: CATSDPMITDTQYF
V: TRBV30; length: 14; CDR3: CAWNVGRAGNTIYF
V: TRBV24-1; length: 14; CDR3: CATSGPGRGQPQHF
V: TRBV28; length: 15; CDR3: CASSKTSGGRETQYF
V: TRBV7-3; length: 16; CDR3: CASSPFGGGSNTEAFF
V: TRBV6-5; length: 15; CDR3: CASRASGGVADTQYF
V: TRBV10-3; length: 12; CDR3: CAIGRQNTEAFF
V: TRBV5-3; length: 10; CDR3: CARQVYEQYF
V: TRBV12-5; length: 15; CDR3: CASGTLISGGETQYF
V: TRBV12-3/TRBV12-4; length: 11; CDR3: CASSPMREQFF
V: TRBV7-9; length: 15; CDR3: CASSSPGDLNTEAFF
V: TRBV7-3; length: 14; CDR3: CASSHGTLWDTQYF
V: TRBV7-9; length: 13; CDR3: CASSPNLGGEAFF
V: TRBV6-5; length: 12; CDR3: CASRTGLDGYTF
V: TRBV5-6; length: 14; CDR3: CASSFRDGGTEAFF
V: TRBV19; length: 16; CDR3: CASTKVGTGTNQPQHF
V: TRBV28; length: 14; CDR3: CASKEQGKAHEQYF
V: TRBV28; length: 15; CDR3: CASSFGTRPNNEQFF
V: TRBV4-1; length: 18; CDR3: CASSRDASIRVLGQPQHF
V: TRBV24-1; length: 14; CDR3: CATSASTGNYGYTF
V: TRBV6-5; length: 14; CDR3: CASSHQGMNAEAFF
V: TRBV7-3; length: 14; CDR3: CASSPGGPGETQYF
V: TRBV13; length: 13; CDR3: CASKPPGDETQYF
V: TRBV7-9; length: 15; CDR3: CASSPVRQHNTEAFF
V: TRBV14; length: 14; CDR3: CASSQEPSQGGYTF
V: TRBV4-2; length: 15; CDR3: CASSPPGLGWETQYF